This passage covers 16 T cell receptor beta chains from one sample sequenced in a study of CD8 T cells in ankylosing spondylitis. General study findings and limits: Within ankylosing spondylitis blood, a TCR beta motif made up of roughly eight highly homologous variants appeared to be characteristic.

TCRdb analysed the 5' RACE reads with MiXCR anew, one entry per CDR3 protein. The sample has under 450,000 distinct CDR3 sequences, 15% to 20% seen once. Antigens for these TCRs are unknown. Sequenced material: blood, either unsorted or a sorted T cell fraction (not recorded which). The receptors shown here come from a male donor with ankylosing spondylitis.

This clonotype was picked up a small number of times. The rearrangement joins TRBV7-2 to TRBJ1-1; TRBD1 aligns across 10 bases. Germline V gene data show CDR1 as SGHTA and CDR2 as FQGNSA. Trimming cost V 5 bases and J 5 bases; bases outside gene matches: 8. The CDR3 covers 15 residues. The CDR3 DNA follows: TGTGCCAGCAGCCCGCGACAGGGGGCGAGAACTGAAGCTTTCTTT. Translating gives CASSPRQGARTEAFF.

The chain joins TRBV6-1 to TRBJ2-2; D remains unclear. Deletions cut 0 bases from V and 5 bases from J, with 13 bases between. Germline assignment: CDR1 MNHNS and CDR2 SASEGT. CDR3 length: 16 amino acids. In DNA, the CDR3 is TGTGCCAGCAGTGAAGCGCTTCAACTTCCAACCGGGGAGCTGTTTTTT. It translates to CASSEALQLPTGELFF.

The chain employs TRBV12-3 or TRBV12-4 and TRBJ1-4; a possible D gene is TRBD1 (6 bases). The CDR3 runs to 16 residues. Trimming took off 1 base at V and 0 bases at J, with 9 bases between the two ends. CDR3 sequence (DNA): TGTGCCAGCAGTTTAGGCGGGGGGCCAACTAATGAAAAACTGTTTTTT. Amino acid sequence: CASSLGGGPTNEKLFF.

Points on this clonotype: This sequence may be a read error, since a much larger clone differs from it by one base. This rearrangement joins TRBV20-1 to TRBJ1-5; D is uncertain. The germline V gene has CDR1 DFQATT and CDR2 SNEGSKA (reference sequence). The length of the CDR3 is 13 residues. V gave up 3 bases and J gave up 3 bases, with 9 bases separating them. The CDR3 is CSARLRYNQPQHF. CDR3 coding DNA: TGCAGTGCTAGGTTGAGGTACAATCAGCCCCAGCATTTT.

In its sample, this clonotype was seen a few times. The V call is TRBV14, the J call TRBJ2-1, with 7 bases fitting TRBD2. The CDR3 has 14 amino acids. The trim removed 3 bases at V and 6 bases at J, leaving 5 bases unmatched. Germline V gives CDR1 SGHDN, CDR2 FVKESK. CDR3 nucleotides: TGTGCCAGCAGCCACCAGCGGGGATTCAATGAGCAGTTCTTC. Translated, it gives CASSHQRGFNEQFF.

The table lists this clonotype with a few counts. CDR3 residues: CSASNPGTSGGFTDTQYF. In DNA, the CDR3 is TGCAGTGCTTCCAATCCCGGGACTAGCGGGGGGTTCACAGATACGCAGTATTTT. This chain connects TRBV20-1 to TRBJ2-3; 15 bases are a match to TRBD2. The CDR3 consists of 18 residues. CDR1 and CDR2 (germline): DFQATT, SNEGSKA (reference sequence). After removal of 5 bases from V and 2 bases from J, the junction contained 11 bases not matched to a gene.

The chain recombines TRBV5-5 with TRBJ1-4, with D perhaps matching TRBD1 (5 bases). There are 14 residues in the CDR3. Per germline, CDR1 SGHKS and CDR2 YYEKEE (reference sequence). Trimming shortened V by 0 bases and J by 8 bases, and 11 bases separated the two germline ends. In nucleotides, the CDR3 is TGTGCCAGCAGCTTGGTTGGGGGTTCGGAAAAACTGTTTTTT. Amino acid sequence: CASSLVGGSEKLFF.

This clonotype was observed a handful of times. The V and J genes are TRBV6-1 and TRBJ1-2, with 8 positions matching TRBD1. Trimming took 5 bases from V and 6 from J; bases not matched to a gene: 5. CDR1 MNHNS and CDR2 SASEGT come from the germline V gene. The CDR3 totals 13 residues. Here the CDR3 DNA reads TGTGCCAGCAGTAAAGACAGGGGAGATGGCTACACCTTC. It translates to CASSKDRGDGYTF.

V and J are TRBV24-1 and TRBJ2-3; TRBD2 might be the D (7 bases). The length of the CDR3 is 13 residues. Per the germline V gene, CDR1 is KGHDR and CDR2 is SFDVKD. Trimming took 2 bases from V and 8 from J, leaving 10 bases between them. CDR3 loop: CATSDSGGRTQYF. The CDR3 DNA reads as TGTGCCACCAGTGATTCGGGGGGCCGTACGCAGTATTTT.

The V and J genes are TRBV18 and TRBJ2-3; D ambiguous. Germline lookup yields CDR1 KGHSH and CDR2 LQKENI. Deletions cut 2 bases from V and 0 bases from J, with 12 bases between. This CDR3 is built from 16 residues. The CDR3 protein is CASSPSDGYSTDTQYF. The CDR3 region has the DNA TGTGCCAGCTCACCAAGCGACGGATATAGCACAGATACGCAGTATTTT. The full variable domain, in which reference TRBV18 and TRBJ2-3 provide the parts outside the CDR3, is NAGVMQNPRHLVRRRGQEARLRCSPMKGHSHVYWYRQLPEEGLKFMVYLQKENIIDESGMPKERFSAEFPKEGPSILRIQQVVRGDSAAYFCASSPSDGYSTDTQYFGPGTRLTVL.

The V gene is TRBV11-2, the J gene TRBJ2-1, with 9 nucleotides matching TRBD1. The CDR3 runs 18 residues. Germline CDR1 and CDR2: SGHAT and FQNNGV. V trimming: 2 bases; J trimming: 7 bases; junction bases outside the gene matches: 15. DNA for the CDR3: TGTGCCAGCAGCTTAAGGGGGTCTGGGGACAGGGCAACAAATGAGCAGTTCTTC. Translated: CASSLRGSGDRATNEQFF.

The chain uses TRBV28 and TRBJ1-2, with D possibly being TRBD1 (5 bases). Trimming removed 3 bases from V and 6 bases from J, with 17 bases in between. The length of the CDR3 is 15 residues. CDR1 and CDR2 (germline): MDHEN, SYDVKM. This CDR3 is CASSLGLGGVDGYTF. DNA for the CDR3: TGTGCCAGCAGTTTGGGGCTTGGAGGGGTCGATGGCTACACCTTC.

The chain is built from TRBV12-3 or TRBV12-4 and TRBJ2-3, with D unresolved. Trimming shortened V by 6 bases and J by 0 bases, and 7 bases separated the two germline ends. The CDR3 loop spans 13 amino acids. The CDR3 DNA is TGTGCCAGCAGGGTATCTAGCACAGATACGCAGTATTTT. As protein: CASRVSSTDTQYF.

The chain recombines TRBV5-1 with TRBJ1-1; D is unclear. The CDR3 has 14 residues. V lost 4 bases and J lost 0, with 10 bases in between. Germline CDR1 reads SGHRS; CDR2 reads YFSETQ. The CDR3 coding sequence is TGCGCCAGCAGCCCCCCCGCCATGAACACTGAAGCTTTCTTT. Translated, it gives CASSPPAMNTEAFF.

This clonotype was found many times. The V gene is TRBV7-2, the J gene TRBJ2-1; TRBD2 is a possible D gene (5 bases). Germline V CDR1 and CDR2: SGHTA, FQGNSA. CDR3 length equals 9 residues. V was trimmed by 11 bases and J by 9 bases, leaving 8 bases between them. The CDR3 region has the DNA TGTGCCGGGAGCGGTGAGCAGTTCTTC. Protein product: CAGSGEQFF.

This sequence joins TRBV2 and TRBJ2-5; D may correspond to TRBD1 or TRBD2 (5 bases each). Germline V lookup: CDR1 SNHLY, CDR2 FYNNEI. The CDR3 is made up of 15 amino acids. V lost 6 bases and J 2 bases, leaving 16 bases between the germline ends. The CDR3 region is CASSATRGSQETQYF. The CDR3 bases are TGTGCCAGCAGCGCAACGAGGGGTTCTCAAGAGACCCAGTACTTC.